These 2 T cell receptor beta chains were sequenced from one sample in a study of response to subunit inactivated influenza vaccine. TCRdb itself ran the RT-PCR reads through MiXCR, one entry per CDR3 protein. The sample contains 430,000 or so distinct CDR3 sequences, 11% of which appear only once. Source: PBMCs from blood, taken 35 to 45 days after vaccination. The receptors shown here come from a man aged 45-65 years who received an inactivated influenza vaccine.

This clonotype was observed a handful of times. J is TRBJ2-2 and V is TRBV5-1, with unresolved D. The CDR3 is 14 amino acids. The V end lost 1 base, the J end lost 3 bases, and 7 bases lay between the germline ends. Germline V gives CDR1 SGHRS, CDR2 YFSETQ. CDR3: CASSLLLDTGELFF. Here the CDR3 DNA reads TGCGCCAGCAGCTTGCTACTTGACACCGGGGAGCTGTTTTTT.

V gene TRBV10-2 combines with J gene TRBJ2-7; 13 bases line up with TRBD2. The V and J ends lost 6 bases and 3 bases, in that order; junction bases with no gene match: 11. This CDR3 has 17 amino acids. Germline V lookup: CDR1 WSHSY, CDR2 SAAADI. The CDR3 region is CASSVVTSGGHRYEQYF. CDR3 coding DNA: TGCGCCAGCAGCGTCGTGACTAGCGGGGGGCACCGCTACGAGCAGTACTTC.